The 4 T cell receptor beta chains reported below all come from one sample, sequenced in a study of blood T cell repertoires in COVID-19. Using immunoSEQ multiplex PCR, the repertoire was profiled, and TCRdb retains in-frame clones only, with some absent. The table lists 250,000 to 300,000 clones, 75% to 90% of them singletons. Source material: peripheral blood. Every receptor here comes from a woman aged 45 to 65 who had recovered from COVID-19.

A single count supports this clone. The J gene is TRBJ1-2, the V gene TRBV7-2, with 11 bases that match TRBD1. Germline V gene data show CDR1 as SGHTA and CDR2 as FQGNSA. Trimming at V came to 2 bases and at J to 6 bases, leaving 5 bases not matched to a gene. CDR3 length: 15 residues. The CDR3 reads CASSLWTGGGNGYTF. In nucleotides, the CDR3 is TGTGCCAGCAGCTTATGGACAGGGGGCGGTAATGGCTACACCTTC.

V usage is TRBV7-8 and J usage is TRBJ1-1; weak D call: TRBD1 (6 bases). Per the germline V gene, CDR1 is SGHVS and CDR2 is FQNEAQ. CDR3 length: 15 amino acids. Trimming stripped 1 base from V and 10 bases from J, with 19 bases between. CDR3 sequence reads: CASSLDSVLGGPAFF. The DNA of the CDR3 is TGTGCCAGCAGCTTAGATTCTGTTCTCGGGGGGCCAGCTTTCTTT.

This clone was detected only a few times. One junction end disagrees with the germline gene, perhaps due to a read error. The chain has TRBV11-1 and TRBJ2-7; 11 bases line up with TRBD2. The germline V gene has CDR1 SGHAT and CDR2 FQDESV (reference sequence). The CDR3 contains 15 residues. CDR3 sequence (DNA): TGTGCCAGCAGCCTAGCGGGAGGACCCTTCTACGAGCAGTACTTC. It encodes CASSLAGGPFYEQYF.

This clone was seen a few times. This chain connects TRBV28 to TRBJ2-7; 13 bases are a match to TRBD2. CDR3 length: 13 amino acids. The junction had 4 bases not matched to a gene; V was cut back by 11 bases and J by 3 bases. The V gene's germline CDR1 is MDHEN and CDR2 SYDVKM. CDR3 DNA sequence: TGTGCCGGGCGACTAGCGGGAGGCTACGAGCAGTACTTC. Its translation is CAGRLAGGYEQYF.